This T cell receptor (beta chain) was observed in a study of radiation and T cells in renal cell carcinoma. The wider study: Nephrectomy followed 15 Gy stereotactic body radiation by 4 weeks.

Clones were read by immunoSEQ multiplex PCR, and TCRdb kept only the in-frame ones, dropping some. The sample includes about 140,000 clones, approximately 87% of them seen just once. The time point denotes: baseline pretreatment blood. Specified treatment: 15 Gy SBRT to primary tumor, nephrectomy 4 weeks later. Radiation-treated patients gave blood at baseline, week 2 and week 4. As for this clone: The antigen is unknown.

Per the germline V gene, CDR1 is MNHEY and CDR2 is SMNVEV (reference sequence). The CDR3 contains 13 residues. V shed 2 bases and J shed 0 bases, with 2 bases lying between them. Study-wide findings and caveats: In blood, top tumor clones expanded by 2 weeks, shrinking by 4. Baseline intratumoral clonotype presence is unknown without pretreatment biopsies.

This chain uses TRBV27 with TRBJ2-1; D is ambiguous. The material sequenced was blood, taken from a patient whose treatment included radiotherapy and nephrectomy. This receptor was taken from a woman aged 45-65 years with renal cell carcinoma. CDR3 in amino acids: CASSLASYNEQFF. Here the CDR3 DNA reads TGTGCCAGCAGTTTAGCCTCCTACAATGAGCAGTTCTTC.